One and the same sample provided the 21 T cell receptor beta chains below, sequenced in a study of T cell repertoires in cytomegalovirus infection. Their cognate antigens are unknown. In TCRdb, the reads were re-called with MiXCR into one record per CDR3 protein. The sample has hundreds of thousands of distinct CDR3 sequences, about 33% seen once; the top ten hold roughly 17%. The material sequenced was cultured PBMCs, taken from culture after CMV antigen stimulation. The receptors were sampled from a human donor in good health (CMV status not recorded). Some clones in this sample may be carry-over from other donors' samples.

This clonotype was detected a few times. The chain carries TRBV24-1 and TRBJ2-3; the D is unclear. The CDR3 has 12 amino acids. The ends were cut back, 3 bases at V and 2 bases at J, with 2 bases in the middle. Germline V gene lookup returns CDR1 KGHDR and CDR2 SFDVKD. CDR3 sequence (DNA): TGTGCCACCAGTGATCACACAGATACGCAGTATTTT. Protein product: CATSDHTDTQYF.

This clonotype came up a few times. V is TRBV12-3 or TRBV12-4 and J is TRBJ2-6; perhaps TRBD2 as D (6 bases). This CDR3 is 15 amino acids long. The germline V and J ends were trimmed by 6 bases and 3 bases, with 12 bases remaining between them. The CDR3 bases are TGTGCCAGCAGCCCGGGACTGGTTGGGGCCAACGTCCTGACTTTC. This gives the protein CASSPGLVGANVLTF.

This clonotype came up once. The chain's CDR3 is CASSPAAGTIVSYNEQFF. CDR3 nucleotide sequence: TGTGCCAGCAGCCCAGCGGCGGGGACAATCGTATCCTACAATGAGCAGTTCTTC. V gene TRBV7-9 combines with J gene TRBJ2-1, with D possibly being TRBD1 or TRBD2 (6 bases each). This CDR3 is built from 18 residues. V lost 5 bases to trimming and J lost 1 base, with 21 bases between them. From germline, CDR1 is SEHNR and CDR2 FQNEAQ (reference sequence).

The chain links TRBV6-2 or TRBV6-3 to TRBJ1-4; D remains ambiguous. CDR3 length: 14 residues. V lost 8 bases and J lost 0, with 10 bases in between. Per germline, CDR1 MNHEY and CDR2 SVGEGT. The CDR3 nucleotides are TGTGCCAGCGGAACGGTTGCAACTAATGAAAAACTGTTTTTT. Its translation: CASGTVATNEKLFF.

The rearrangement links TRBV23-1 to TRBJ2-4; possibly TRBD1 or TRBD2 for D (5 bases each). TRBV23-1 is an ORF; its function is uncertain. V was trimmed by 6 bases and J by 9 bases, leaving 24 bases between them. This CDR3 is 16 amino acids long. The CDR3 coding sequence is TGCGCCAGCAGGAAGGACTTACAGGAGCCGGTCGGCATTCAGTACTTC. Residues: CASRKDLQEPVGIQYF.

The CDR3 DNA is TGTGCCAGCAGGGTCCCGGGACAGGTGACTGGGGCCAACGTCCTGACTTTC. It is translated as CASRVPGQVTGANVLTF. This chain joins TRBV6-6 and TRBJ2-6; 8 positions match TRBD1. With 6 bases clipped from V and 2 bases from J, the junction kept 9 bases outside the gene matches. This CDR3 has 17 residues. Looked up from germline, CDR1 is MNHNY and CDR2 is SVGAGI (reference sequence).

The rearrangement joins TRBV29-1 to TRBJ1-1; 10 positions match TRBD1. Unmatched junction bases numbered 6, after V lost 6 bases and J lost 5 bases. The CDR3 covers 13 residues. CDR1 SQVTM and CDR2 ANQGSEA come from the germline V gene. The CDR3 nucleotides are TGCAGCGTACGGACAGGGGGGGCAACTGAAGCTTTCTTT. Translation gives CSVRTGGATEAFF.

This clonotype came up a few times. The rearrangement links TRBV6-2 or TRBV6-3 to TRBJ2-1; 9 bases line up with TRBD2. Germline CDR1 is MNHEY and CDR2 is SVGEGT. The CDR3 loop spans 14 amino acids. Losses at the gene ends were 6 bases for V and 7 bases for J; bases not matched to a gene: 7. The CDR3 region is CASRTLAGANEQFF. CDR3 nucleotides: TGTGCCAGCAGGACCTTAGCGGGAGCGAATGAGCAGTTCTTC.

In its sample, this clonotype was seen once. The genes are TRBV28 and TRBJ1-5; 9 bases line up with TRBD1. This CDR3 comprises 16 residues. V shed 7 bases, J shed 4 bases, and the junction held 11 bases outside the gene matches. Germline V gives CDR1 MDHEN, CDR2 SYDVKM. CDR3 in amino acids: CASNTGGPRSNQPQHF. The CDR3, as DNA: TGTGCCAGCAACACAGGGGGCCCGCGGTCTAATCAGCCCCAGCATTTT.

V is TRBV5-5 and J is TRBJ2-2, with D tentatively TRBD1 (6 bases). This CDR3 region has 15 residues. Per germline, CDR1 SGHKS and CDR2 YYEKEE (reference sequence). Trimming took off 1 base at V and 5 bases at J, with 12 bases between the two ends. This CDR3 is CASSLNRVETGELFF. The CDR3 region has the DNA TGTGCCAGCAGCTTGAACAGGGTGGAGACCGGGGAGCTGTTTTTT.

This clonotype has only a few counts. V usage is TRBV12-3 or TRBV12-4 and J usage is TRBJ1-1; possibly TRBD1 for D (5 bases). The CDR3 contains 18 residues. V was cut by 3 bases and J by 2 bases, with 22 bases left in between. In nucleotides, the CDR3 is TGTGCCAGCAGTTTTTGGGGGTGGGGGACCCTTTTAAACACTGAAGCTTTCTTT. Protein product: CASSFWGWGTLLNTEAFF.

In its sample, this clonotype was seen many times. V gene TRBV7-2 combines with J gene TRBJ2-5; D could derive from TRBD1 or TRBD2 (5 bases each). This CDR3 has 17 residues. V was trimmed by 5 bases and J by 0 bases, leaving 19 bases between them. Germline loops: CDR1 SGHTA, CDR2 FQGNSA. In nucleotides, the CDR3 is TGTGCCAGCAGCCTACCAAAGCGGAGACAGTACCAAGAGACCCAGTACTTC. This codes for CASSLPKRRQYQETQYF.

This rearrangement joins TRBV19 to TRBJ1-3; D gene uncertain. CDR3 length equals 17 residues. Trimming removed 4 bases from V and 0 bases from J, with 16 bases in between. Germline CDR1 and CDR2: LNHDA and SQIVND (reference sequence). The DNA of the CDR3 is TGTGCCAGTAGTACCTCTCTCCCGCGGAACTCTGGAAACACCATATATTTT. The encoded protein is CASSTSLPRNSGNTIYF.

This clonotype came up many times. The CDR3 spells CASTERGGSSYEQYF. The CDR3 nucleotides read TGTGCCAGCACCGAACGCGGGGGAAGCTCCTACGAGCAGTACTTC. The chain has TRBV6-1 and TRBJ2-7; 7 bases agree with TRBD2. CDR3 size: 15 residues. CDR1 is MNHNS and CDR2 is SASEGT in the germline V gene. V trimming: 7 bases; J trimming: 0 bases; junction bases outside the gene matches: 9.

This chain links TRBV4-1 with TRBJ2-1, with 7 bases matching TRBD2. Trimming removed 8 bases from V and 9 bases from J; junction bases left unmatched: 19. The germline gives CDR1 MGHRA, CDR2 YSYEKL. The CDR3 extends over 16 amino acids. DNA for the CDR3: TGCGCCAGCCTCCGACTTCCCGGGACTACCCTAACTGAGCAGTTCTTC. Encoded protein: CASLRLPGTTLTEQFF.

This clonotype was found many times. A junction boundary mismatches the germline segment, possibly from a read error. The DNA of the CDR3 is TGTGCCAGCAGCTTAGGACTGAGCAATCAGCCCCAGCATTTT. Translating it yields CASSLGLSNQPQHF. This rearrangement joins TRBV12-3 or TRBV12-4 to TRBJ1-5; D is unclear. The CDR3 sequence is 14 residues long.

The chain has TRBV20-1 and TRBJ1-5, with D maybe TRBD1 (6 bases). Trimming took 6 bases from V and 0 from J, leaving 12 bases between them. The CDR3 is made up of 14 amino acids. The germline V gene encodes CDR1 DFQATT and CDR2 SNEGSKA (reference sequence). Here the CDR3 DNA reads TGCAGTGCCCGACAGGCCTATAGCAATCAGCCCCAGCATTTT. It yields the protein CSARQAYSNQPQHF.

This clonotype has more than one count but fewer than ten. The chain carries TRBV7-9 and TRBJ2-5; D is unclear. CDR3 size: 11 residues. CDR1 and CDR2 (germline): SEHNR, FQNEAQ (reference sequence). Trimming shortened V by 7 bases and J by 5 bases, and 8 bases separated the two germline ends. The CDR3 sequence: CASTPTETQYF. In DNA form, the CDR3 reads TGTGCCAGCACCCCGACGGAGACCCAGTACTTC.

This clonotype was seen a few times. The CDR3 nucleotides read TGTGCCAGCAGCTTAGTTCTGGACAACTACAATGAGCAGTTCTTC. Its translation is CASSLVLDNYNEQFF. The V and J genes are TRBV7-2 and TRBJ2-1; a possible D gene is TRBD1 (5 bases). Germline CDR1 reads SGHTA; CDR2 reads FQGNSA. Trimming took off 1 base at V and 3 bases at J, with 10 bases between the two ends. The CDR3 runs to 15 residues. The variable domain in full, with the rest retrieved from reference TRBV7-2 and TRBJ2-1, is GAGVSQSPSNKVTEKGKDVELRCDPISGHTALYWYRQSLGQGLEFLIYFQGNSAPDKSGLPSDRFSAERTGGSVSTLTIQRTQQEDSAVYLCASSLVLDNYNEQFFGPGTRLTVL.

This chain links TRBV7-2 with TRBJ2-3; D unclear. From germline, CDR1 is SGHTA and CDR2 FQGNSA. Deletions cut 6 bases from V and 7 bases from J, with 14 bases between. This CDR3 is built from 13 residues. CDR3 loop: CASRPSPGYTQYF. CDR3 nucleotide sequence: TGTGCCAGCAGACCAAGCCCCGGATATACGCAGTATTTT.

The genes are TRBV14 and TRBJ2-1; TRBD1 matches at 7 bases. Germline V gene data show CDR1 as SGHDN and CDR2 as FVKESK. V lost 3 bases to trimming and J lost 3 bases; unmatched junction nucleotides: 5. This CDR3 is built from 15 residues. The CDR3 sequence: CASSHGQDFYNEQFF. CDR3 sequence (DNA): TGTGCCAGCAGCCACGGACAGGACTTCTACAATGAGCAGTTCTTC.